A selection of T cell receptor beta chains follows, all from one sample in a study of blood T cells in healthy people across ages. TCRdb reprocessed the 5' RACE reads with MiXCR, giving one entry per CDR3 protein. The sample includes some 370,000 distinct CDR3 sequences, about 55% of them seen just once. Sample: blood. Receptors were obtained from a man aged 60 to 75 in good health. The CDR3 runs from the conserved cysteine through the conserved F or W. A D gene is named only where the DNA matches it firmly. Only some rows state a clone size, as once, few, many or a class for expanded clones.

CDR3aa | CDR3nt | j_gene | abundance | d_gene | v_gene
CASTENSGANVLTF | TGTGCCAGCACAGAGAACTCTGGGGCCAACGTCCTGACTTTC | TRBJ2-6 | few | . | TRBV27
CASSPYRGPAGELFF | TGCGCCAGCAGCCCCTATCGGGGCCCGGCCGGGGAGCTGTTTTTT | TRBJ2-2 | . | . | TRBV5-1
CASSFKGQGAYEQYF | TGTGCCAGCAGCTTTAAGGGACAGGGAGCCTACGAGCAGTACTTC | TRBJ2-7 | . | TRBD1 | TRBV12-3/TRBV12-4
CASSPSGTYQETQYF | TGCGCCAGCAGCCCTAGCGGGACGTACCAAGAGACCCAGTACTTC | TRBJ2-5 | . | TRBD2 | TRBV5-1
CASKGTFYYEQYF | TGTGCCAGCAAGGGGACATTCTACTACGAGCAGTACTTC | TRBJ2-7 | few | . | TRBV2
CASSYDYPGTQYF | TGTGCCAGCAGCTACGACTATCCAGGGACCCAGTACTTC | TRBJ2-5 | . | . | TRBV7-3
CASSQGQGGSTDTQYF | TGCGCCAGCAGCCAAGGACAGGGAGGAAGCACAGATACGCAGTATTTT | TRBJ2-3 | few | . | TRBV4-3
CASSLSGTAVDEQYF | TGTGCCAGCAGCTTATCCGGGACGGCGGTCGACGAGCAGTACTTC | TRBJ2-7 | . | . | TRBV11-2
CASSPGTGGSYNEQFF | TGTGCCAGCAGTCCAGGGACAGGGGGGAGCTACAATGAGCAGTTCTTC | TRBJ2-1 | . | TRBD1 | TRBV27
CASSETGRIGYEQYF | TGTGCCAGCAGCGAAACGGGACGGATAGGCTACGAGCAGTACTTC | TRBJ2-7 | . | . | TRBV9
CSASRTSGKETQYF | TGCAGTGCAAGCCGGACTAGCGGGAAGGAGACCCAGTACTTC | TRBJ2-5 | few | TRBD2 | TRBV20-1
CSASRLAGEGGSTDTQYF | TGCAGTGCTAGCAGACTAGCGGGGGAAGGGGGTAGCACAGATACGCAGTATTTT | TRBJ2-3 | . | TRBD2 | TRBV20-1
CASSQGAENQPQHF | TGCGCCAGCTCACAGGGGGCGGAAAATCAGCCCCAGCATTTT | TRBJ1-5 | . | TRBD1 | TRBV5-1
CASSDSLAGYNEQYF | TGTGCCAGCAGTGACTCACTAGCGGGCTACAATGAGCAGTACTTC | TRBJ2-7 | . | TRBD2 | TRBV6-4
CSVKPQGYNEQFF | TGCAGCGTCAAACCGCAGGGGTACAATGAGCAGTTCTTC | TRBJ2-1 | few | . | TRBV29-1
CASSIGTVEAFF | TGTGCCAGCAGTATCGGGACAGTTGAAGCTTTCTTT | TRBJ1-1 | . | TRBD1 | TRBV6-6
CASSATGTSLTDTQYF | TGTGCCAGCAGCGCGACCGGGACTAGCCTGACAGATACGCAGTATTTT | TRBJ2-3 | . | TRBD2 | TRBV7-2
CASSSTGGGLGSPLHF | TGTGCCAGCAGCTCCACCGGTGGGGGTTTGGGTTCACCCCTCCACTTT | TRBJ1-6 | . | . | TRBV7-9
CSLWEGWGPDEQFF | TGCAGCCTCTGGGAGGGGTGGGGGCCAGATGAGCAGTTCTTC | TRBJ2-1 | few | . | TRBV29-1
CASSVVVAYQETQYF | TGTGCCAGCAGCGTAGTGGTGGCTTACCAAGAGACCCAGTACTTC | TRBJ2-5 | . | . | TRBV11-2
CASSPGTGAGSPLHF | TGTGCCAGCAGTCCGGGGACGGGCGCAGGATCACCCCTCCACTTT | TRBJ1-6 | many | . | TRBV28
CASSSFGAEGTYGYTF | TGTGCCAGCAGCTCATTCGGGGCGGAGGGTACCTATGGCTACACCTTC | TRBJ1-2 | few | . | TRBV7-2
CSVIEAGGYGYTF | TGCAGCGTTATCGAGGCGGGGGGCTATGGCTACACCTTT | TRBJ1-2 | once | . | TRBV29-1
CASSPDSFYEQYF | TGCGCCAGCAGCCCGGACAGTTTCTACGAGCAGTACTTC | TRBJ2-7 | many | . | TRBV5-1
CASSRAGPTTGAFF | TGTGCCAGCAGCCGGGCCGGACCGACTACAGGGGCTTTCTTT | TRBJ1-1 | few | . | TRBV4-2
CASSYDRGNEQFF | TGTGCCAGCAGTTACGACAGGGGTAATGAGCAGTTCTTC | TRBJ2-1 | many | TRBD1 | TRBV6-5
CARSSYVETQYF | TGTGCCAGAAGCTCATACGTCGAGACCCAGTACTTC | TRBJ2-5 | . | . | TRBV7-2
CASSLESEQFF | TGTGCCAGCAGTTTGGAGTCAGAGCAGTTCTTC | TRBJ2-1 | few | . | TRBV12-3/TRBV12-4
CASSGDRGGGTGELFF | TGTGCCAGCAGCGGAGACAGGGGAGGTGGCACCGGGGAGCTGTTTTTT | TRBJ2-2 | few | TRBD1 | TRBV7-9
CASSKDISAGYTF | TGCGCCAGCAGTAAGGACATCTCCGCTGGCTACACCTTC | TRBJ1-2 | . | . | TRBV10-1
CSPLVYGMSAYNEQFF | TGCAGTCCACTTGTATACGGGATGTCAGCCTACAATGAGCAGTTCTTC | TRBJ2-1 | . | . | TRBV20-1
CSAPRQGPLSYEQYF | TGCAGTGCCCCCAGACAGGGGCCACTCTCCTACGAGCAGTACTTC | TRBJ2-7 | . | TRBD1 | TRBV20-1
CASSLGVQGGNEQYF | TGTGCCAGCAGCTTAGGGGTTCAGGGCGGGAATGAGCAGTACTTC | TRBJ2-7 | . | . | TRBV11-3
CASSDGQGSHEQYF | TGTGCCAGCAGCGACGGACAGGGGTCCCACGAGCAGTACTTC | TRBJ2-7 | . | TRBD1 | TRBV5-6
CASSPESTWGNEQFF | TGTGCCAGCTCACCAGAATCGACCTGGGGCAATGAGCAGTTCTTC | TRBJ2-1 | once | . | TRBV18
CASTLRGLTTDTQYF | TGTGCCAGCACCCTCCGGGGACTTACCACAGATACGCAGTATTTT | TRBJ2-3 | . | . | TRBV2
CASSSTRNRPQHF | TGTGCCAGCAGCTCCACGCGGAATCGGCCCCAGCATTTT | TRBJ1-5 | few | . | TRBV6-5
CAISESPGTGGYEQYF | TGTGCCATCAGTGAAAGTCCCGGGACAGGGGGGTACGAGCAGTACTTC | TRBJ2-7 | few | TRBD1 | TRBV10-3
CASSTRGGSANYEQYF | TGTGCCAGCAGCACCAGGGGGGGTAGCGCGAACTACGAGCAGTACTTC | TRBJ2-7 | . | . | TRBV9
CASSEIRSGANVLTF | TGTGCCAGCAGTGAAATCCGCTCTGGGGCCAACGTCCTGACTTTC | TRBJ2-6 | many | . | TRBV2
CASSPRGVRTNEKLFF | TGTGCCAGCAGTCCAAGGGGGGTTAGAACTAATGAAAAACTGTTTTTT | TRBJ1-4 | few | . | TRBV12-3/TRBV12-4
CASSLFGGELFF | TGTGCCAGCAGCCTGTTTGGCGGGGAGCTGTTTTTT | TRBJ2-2 | . | . | TRBV28
CASSPDAGDTEAFF | TGCGCCAGCAGCCCCGATGCTGGCGACACTGAAGCTTTCTTT | TRBJ1-1 | . | . | TRBV5-1
CSAGGEGKNIQYF | TGCAGTGCTGGGGGGGAGGGCAAAAACATTCAGTACTTC | TRBJ2-4 | . | TRBD2 | TRBV20-1
CASSLAEVRIQYF | TGTGCCAGCAGTTTAGCAGAAGTGAGGATTCAGTACTTC | TRBJ2-4 | once | . | TRBV12-3/TRBV12-4
CASSESGSSYNSPLHF | TGCGCCAGCAGTGAGTCGGGTAGCTCCTATAATTCACCCCTCCACTTT | TRBJ1-6 | . | . | TRBV10-2
CSANSESRVDEQFF | TGCAGTGCTAACTCCGAGAGTAGGGTTGATGAGCAGTTCTTC | TRBJ2-1 | few | . | TRBV20-1
CASSQDLHEQYF | TGTGCCAGCAGCCAAGATCTCCACGAGCAGTACTTC | TRBJ2-7 | . | . | TRBV4-2
CASTLRGSSYNEQFF | TGTGCCAGCACCCTACGGGGCAGCTCCTACAATGAGCAGTTCTTC | TRBJ2-1 | . | . | TRBV12-3/TRBV12-4
CASSVDTDSGANVLTF | TGTGCCAGCAGCGTAGACACCGACTCTGGGGCCAACGTCCTGACTTTC | TRBJ2-6 | . | . | TRBV9
CSVEDTSGSSEQYF | TGCAGCGTTGAAGATACTAGCGGGAGTAGCGAGCAGTACTTC | TRBJ2-7 | . | TRBD2 | TRBV29-1
CSASKLVLGNTGELFF | TGCAGTGCTAGCAAACTAGTGCTGGGGAACACCGGGGAGCTGTTTTTT | TRBJ2-2 | . | . | TRBV20-1
CSVPGTARDTQYF | TGCAGCGTCCCCGGGACAGCCCGAGATACGCAGTATTTT | TRBJ2-3 | many | TRBD1 | TRBV29-1
CASSLRGGPYEQYF | TGTGCCAGCAGCCTCAGGGGGGGGCCTTACGAGCAGTACTTC | TRBJ2-7 | . | . | TRBV4-2
CSASDLRNQPQHF | TGCAGTGCTAGCGACCTCCGCAATCAGCCCCAGCATTTT | TRBJ1-5 | . | . | TRBV20-1
CASSPVGQVGRQGAQYF | TGTGCCAGCAGCCCCGTAGGTCAAGTCGGGAGACAGGGCGCGCAGTATTTT | TRBJ2-3 | . | . | TRBV11-1
CATSSWMYNEQFF | TGTGCCACCTCAAGCTGGATGTACAATGAGCAGTTCTTC | TRBJ2-1 | . | . | TRBV28
CASSPQEGGTPREQYF | TGCGCCAGCAGCCCGCAAGAGGGCGGGACCCCACGGGAGCAGTACTTC | TRBJ2-7 | many | . | TRBV5-1
CASSLRSATTIVSYEQYF | TGCGCCAGCAGCTTGCGATCGGCCACTACCATTGTCTCCTACGAGCAGTACTTC | TRBJ2-7 | . | . | TRBV5-1
CASSQQGLGQYF | TGCGCCAGCAGCCAACAGGGGCTGGGGCAGTATTTT | TRBJ2-3 | . | TRBD1 | TRBV5-1